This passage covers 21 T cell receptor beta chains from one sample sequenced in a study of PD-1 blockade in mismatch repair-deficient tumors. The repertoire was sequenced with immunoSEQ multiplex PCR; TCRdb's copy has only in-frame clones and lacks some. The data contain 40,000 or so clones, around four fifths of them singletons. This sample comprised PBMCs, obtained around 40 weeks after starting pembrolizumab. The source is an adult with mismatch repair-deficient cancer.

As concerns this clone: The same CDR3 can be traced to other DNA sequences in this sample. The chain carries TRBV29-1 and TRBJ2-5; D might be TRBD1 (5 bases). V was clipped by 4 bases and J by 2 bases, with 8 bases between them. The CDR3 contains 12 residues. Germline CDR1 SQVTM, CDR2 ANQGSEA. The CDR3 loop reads CSVATAQETQYF. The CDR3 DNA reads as TGCAGCGTTGCGACAGCTCAAGAGACCCAGTACTTC.

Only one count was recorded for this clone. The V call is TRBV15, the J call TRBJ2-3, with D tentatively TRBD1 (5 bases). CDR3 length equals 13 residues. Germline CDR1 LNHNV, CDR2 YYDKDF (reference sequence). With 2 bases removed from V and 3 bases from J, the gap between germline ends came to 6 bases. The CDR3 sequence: CATSRHRTDTQYF. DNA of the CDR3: TGTGCCACCAGCAGACACAGGACAGATACGCAGTATTTT.

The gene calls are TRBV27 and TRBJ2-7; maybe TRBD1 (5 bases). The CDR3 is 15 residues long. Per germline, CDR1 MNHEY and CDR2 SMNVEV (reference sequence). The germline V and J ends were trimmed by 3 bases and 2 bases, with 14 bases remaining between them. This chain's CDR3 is CASSLLQDFPYEQYF. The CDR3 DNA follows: TGTGCCAGCAGTTTGTTACAGGATTTTCCCTACGAGCAGTACTTC.

The CDR3 bases are TGCGCCAGCAGTGGGTCAATCACAGGGATCCGCCGGGGCACTGAAGCTTTCTTT. As protein: CASSGSITGIRRGTEAFF. The chain carries TRBV10-2 and TRBJ1-1; D is perhaps TRBD1 (6 bases). V lost 4 bases, J lost 4 bases, and 25 bases lay in between. The CDR3 totals 18 residues. Germline CDR1 is WSHSY and CDR2 is SAAADI.

CDR3: CASSQTRGSGELFF. In DNA, the CDR3 is TGTGCCAGCAGCCAAACCAGGGGATCCGGGGAGCTGTTTTTT. V usage is TRBV6-6 and J usage is TRBJ2-2; weak D call: TRBD1 (6 bases). Germline CDR1 reads MNHNY; CDR2 reads SVGAGI (reference sequence). The CDR3 has 14 amino acids. The V gene lost 6 bases and the J gene lost 6 bases, with 14 bases spanning the gap.

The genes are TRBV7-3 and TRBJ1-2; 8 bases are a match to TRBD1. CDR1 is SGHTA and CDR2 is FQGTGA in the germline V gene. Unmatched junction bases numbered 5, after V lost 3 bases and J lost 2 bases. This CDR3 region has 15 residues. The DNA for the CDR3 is TGTGCCAGCAGCTTGGGCCCAGGGGGCAACTATGGCTACACCTTC. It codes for CASSLGPGGNYGYTF.

CDR3 in DNA: TGTGCCAGCAGCTTATTGAGCGGGAGGGGGACCTACGAGCAGTACTTC. This translates into CASSLLSGRGTYEQYF. The chain uses TRBV7-2 and TRBJ2-7; 10 bases match TRBD2. The CDR3 is made up of 16 amino acids. The trim removed 2 bases at V and 2 bases at J, leaving 6 bases unmatched. Per germline, CDR1 SGHTA and CDR2 FQGNSA. The variable domain in full, with the rest retrieved from reference TRBV7-2 and TRBJ2-7, is GAGVSQSPSNKVTEKGKDVELRCDPISGHTALYWYRQSLGQGLEFLIYFQGNSAPDKSGLPSDRFSAERTGGSVSTLTIQRTQQEDSAVYLCASSLLSGRGTYEQYFGPGTRLTVT.

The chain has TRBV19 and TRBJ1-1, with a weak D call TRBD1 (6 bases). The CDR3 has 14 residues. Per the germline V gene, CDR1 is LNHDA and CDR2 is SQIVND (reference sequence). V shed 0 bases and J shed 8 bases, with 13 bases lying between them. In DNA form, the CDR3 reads TGTGCCAGTAGTATAGATTCGAGGGGGGGAGAAGCTTTCTTT. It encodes CASSIDSRGGEAFF.

The CDR3 region has the DNA TGTGCCGGCTCAGGGACAGGGAAAGAGACCCAGTACTTC. The encoded protein is CAGSGTGKETQYF. The chain couples TRBV2 to TRBJ2-5, with 9 bases that match TRBD1. V was pared by 11 bases and J by 3 bases, with 7 bases of the junction left unmatched. This CDR3 region has 13 residues. CDR1 and CDR2 from the germline V gene are SNHLY and FYNNEI.

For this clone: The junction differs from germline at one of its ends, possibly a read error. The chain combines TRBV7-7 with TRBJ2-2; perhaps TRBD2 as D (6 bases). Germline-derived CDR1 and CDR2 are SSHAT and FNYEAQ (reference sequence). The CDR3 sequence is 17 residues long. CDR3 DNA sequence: TGTGCTAGCAGCTTAGCGCAGGCCGGGAGCGCGGGCGGGGAGCTGTTTTTT. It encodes CASSLAQAGSAGGELFF.

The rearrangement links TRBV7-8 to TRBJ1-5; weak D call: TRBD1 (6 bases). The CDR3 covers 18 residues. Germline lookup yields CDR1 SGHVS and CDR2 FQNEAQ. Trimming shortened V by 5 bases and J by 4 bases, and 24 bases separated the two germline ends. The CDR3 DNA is TGTGCCAGCAGCCCTGTAGCACAGGGAAACAGACTGAATCAGCCCCAGCATTTT. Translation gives CASSPVAQGNRLNQPQHF.

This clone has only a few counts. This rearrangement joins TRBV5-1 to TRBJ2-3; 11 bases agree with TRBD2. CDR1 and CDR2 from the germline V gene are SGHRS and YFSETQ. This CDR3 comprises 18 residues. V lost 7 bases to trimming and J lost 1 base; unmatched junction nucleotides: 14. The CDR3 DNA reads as TGCGCCAGCGGAGTAAGGACTAGCGGGCGCACTGGCACAGATACGCAGTATTTT. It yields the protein CASGVRTSGRTGTDTQYF.

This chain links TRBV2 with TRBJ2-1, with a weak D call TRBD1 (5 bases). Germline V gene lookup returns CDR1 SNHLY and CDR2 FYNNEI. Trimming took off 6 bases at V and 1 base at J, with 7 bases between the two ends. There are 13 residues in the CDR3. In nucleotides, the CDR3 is TGTGCCAGCAGAACAGGTTCCTACAATGAGCAGTTCTTC. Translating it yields CASRTGSYNEQFF.

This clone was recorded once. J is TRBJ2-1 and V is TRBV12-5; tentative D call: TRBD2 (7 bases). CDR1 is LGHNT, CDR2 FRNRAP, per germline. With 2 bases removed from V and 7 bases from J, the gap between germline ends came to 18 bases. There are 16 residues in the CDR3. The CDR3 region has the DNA TGTGCTAGTGGTTTGCCCGTTTTAGGGAGGGGGAATGAGCAGTTCTTC. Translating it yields CASGLPVLGRGNEQFF.

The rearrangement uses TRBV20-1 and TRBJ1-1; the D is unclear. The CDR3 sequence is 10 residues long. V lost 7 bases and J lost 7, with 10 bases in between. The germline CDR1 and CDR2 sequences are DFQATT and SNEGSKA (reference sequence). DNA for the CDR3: TGCAGTGTTTTGGGCAGTGAAGCTTTCTTT. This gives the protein CSVLGSEAFF.

The CDR3 reads CASSRPGQGNNEQFF. The CDR3 DNA reads TGTGCCTCCAGCCGCCCGGGACAGGGGAACAATGAGCAGTTCTTC. The chain is built from TRBV19 and TRBJ2-1, with 10 bases fitting TRBD1. The CDR3 contains 15 residues. Looked up from germline, CDR1 is LNHDA and CDR2 is SQIVND (reference sequence). Trimming at V came to 11 bases and at J to 5 bases, leaving 12 bases not matched to a gene.

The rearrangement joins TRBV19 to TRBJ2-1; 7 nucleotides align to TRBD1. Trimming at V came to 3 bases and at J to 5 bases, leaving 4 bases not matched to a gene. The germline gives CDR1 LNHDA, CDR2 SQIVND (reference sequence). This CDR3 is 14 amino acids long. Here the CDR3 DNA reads TGTGCCAGTAGTATCCGGACAGGAGACAATGAGCAGTTCTTC. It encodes CASSIRTGDNEQFF. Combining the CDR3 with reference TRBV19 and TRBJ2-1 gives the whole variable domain DGGITQSPKYLFRKEGQNVTLSCEQNLNHDAMYWYRQDPGQGLRLIYYSQIVNDFQKGDIAEGYSVSREKKESFPLTVTSAQKNPTAFYLCASSIRTGDNEQFFGPGTRLTVL.

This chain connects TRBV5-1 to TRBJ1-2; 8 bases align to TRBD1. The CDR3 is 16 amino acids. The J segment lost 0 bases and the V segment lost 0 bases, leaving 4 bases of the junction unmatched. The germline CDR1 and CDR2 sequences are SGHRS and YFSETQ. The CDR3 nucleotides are TGCGCCAGCAGCTTGGGCGGACAGGGACCTAACTATGGCTACACCTTC. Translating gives CASSLGGQGPNYGYTF.

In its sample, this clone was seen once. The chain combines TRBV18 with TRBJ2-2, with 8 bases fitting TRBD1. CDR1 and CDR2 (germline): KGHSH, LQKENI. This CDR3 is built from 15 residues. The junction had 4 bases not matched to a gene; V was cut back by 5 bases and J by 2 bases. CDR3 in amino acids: CASSFGQGNTGELFF. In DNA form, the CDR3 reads TGTGCCAGCTCATTCGGACAGGGAAACACCGGGGAGCTGTTTTTT.

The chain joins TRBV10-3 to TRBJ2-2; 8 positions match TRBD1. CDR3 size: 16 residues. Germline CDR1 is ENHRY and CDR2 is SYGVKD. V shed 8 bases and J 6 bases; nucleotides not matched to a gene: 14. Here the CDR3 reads CAIRPGQGGGSGELFF. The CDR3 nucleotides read TGTGCCATCCGGCCCGGACAGGGCGGTGGGTCCGGGGAGCTGTTTTTT.

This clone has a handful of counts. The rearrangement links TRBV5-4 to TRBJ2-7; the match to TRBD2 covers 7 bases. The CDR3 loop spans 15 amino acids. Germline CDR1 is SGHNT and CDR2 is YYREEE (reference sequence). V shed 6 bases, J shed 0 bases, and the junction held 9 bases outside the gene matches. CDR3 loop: CASTWRGGSSYEQYF. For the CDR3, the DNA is TGTGCCAGCACCTGGCGCGGCGGGAGCTCCTACGAGCAGTACTTC.